What follows describes a single T cell receptor (beta chain). Its specificity is not known. These data are taken from a study of shared clonotypes between healthy human individuals. Whole-study findings and limits: Generation probabilities were higher for clonotypes shared across all four sorted-subset donors than for unshared ones. Among donors, clonotype sharing was expected to be affected by sequencing depth. In a handful of donors, around 5% of naive CD4 clonotypes appeared in common.

Germline trimming cut 10 bases from V and 3 bases from J; bases unmatched to any gene: 6. There are 13 residues in the CDR3. Germline CDR1 LNHDA, CDR2 SQIVND (reference sequence). Among the donors, all were Caucasian adults who lived in Nashville, Tennessee. Using immunoSEQ multiplex PCR, the repertoire was profiled, and TCRdb retains in-frame clones only, with some absent. The sample lists 300,000 to 400,000 clones, about 74% occurring once. The receptor comes from a man aged 30 to 45 in good health. The chain is built from TRBV19 and TRBJ2-7; 10 bases agree with TRBD1. Sequencing was carried out using memory CD4+ T cells sorted from blood. Subset here: CD45RA-negative fraction. The CDR3 is CATRDRGNYEQYF. In nucleotides, the CDR3 is TGTGCCACCCGGGACAGGGGAAACTACGAGCAGTACTTC.